Listed below are T cell receptor beta chains from one sample, sequenced in a study of T cells expressing NK-cell markers. TCRdb processed the 5' RACE reads again and assigns one entry to each CDR3 protein, with no DNA. This repertoire includes more than 400,000 distinct CDR3 sequences. What was sequenced was blood T cells: a sorted CD56 or NKG2C T cell subset, CD4+ or CD8+ T cells, or bulk PBMC T cells (not recorded which). These receptors were collected from a woman between 18 and 75 years old in good health. CDR3s include the opening cysteine and the closing phenylalanine or tryptophan.

>TRBV5-1|TRBJ2-5
CASSLGRGVSETQYF
>TRBV12-5|TRBJ1-2
CASGGPRGGEGYTF
>TRBV20-1|TRBJ2-3
CSASRGGTDTQYF
>TRBV20-1|TRBJ1-3
CSARQAPNTIYF
>TRBV9|TRBJ1-1
CASSPGRIDEAFF
>TRBV10-3|TRBJ2-6
CAIMPGLSGANVLTF
>TRBV24-1|TRBJ2-2
CATSGTGAYTGELFF
>TRBV12-3/TRBV12-4|TRBJ1-2
CASSPSTGGVYGYTF
>TRBV2|TRBJ1-1
CASSDVAEGARNTEAFF
>TRBV4-3|TRBJ1-4
CASSQSGQSNEKLFF
>TRBV27|TRBJ2-1
CASSLGQGGEQFF
>TRBV28|TRBJ2-3
CASSLQGFSTDTQYF
>TRBV24-1|TRBJ2-3
CATSDLDRGGLDTQYF
>TRBV20-1|TRBJ1-1
CSASSPRGGRTEAFF
>TRBV5-6|TRBJ2-3
CASSWALAGDTDTQYF
>TRBV11-1|TRBJ2-6
CASSLTPTGSGANVLTF
>TRBV7-8|TRBJ2-1
CASSIAQGFNEQFF
>TRBV29-1|TRBJ2-1
CSVEGTSGSFNEQFF
>TRBV3-1|TRBJ1-6
CASSQDRRLLGSPLHF
>TRBV7-6|TRBJ1-2
CASSLWTAYGYTF
>TRBV11-1|TRBJ2-7
CASSFGLTYEQYF
>TRBV4-2|TRBJ1-2
CASSLTGTGYGYTF
>TRBV11-2|TRBJ2-1
CASSLETRLAGASEQFF
>TRBV6-5|TRBJ2-1
CASSYSTATGGRRLGEQFF
>TRBV29-1|TRBJ1-1
CSVRGRFSEAFF
>TRBV5-1|TRBJ2-5
CASSLFGGEETQYF
>TRBV28|TRBJ2-2
CASSLGQYTGELFF
>TRBV19|TRBJ2-2
CASSLTGGAAGELFF
>TRBV2|TRBJ1-3
CASRQGLEPGNTIYF
>TRBV20-1|TRBJ2-3
CSARIGPGPDTQYF
>TRBV6-2/TRBV6-3|TRBJ2-1
CASSYRAFNEQFF
>TRBV6-1|TRBJ2-5
CASRPGTSGRETQYF
>TRBV7-8|TRBJ2-6
CASSLVAARSPGANVLTF
>TRBV20-1|TRBJ1-1
CSASYTAEYMNTEAFF
>TRBV7-9|TRBJ2-3
CASSLVLGDHWQYF
>TRBV7-2|TRBJ1-5
CASSQGVGKGQPQHF
>TRBV6-2/TRBV6-3|TRBJ2-6
CASSRQTSGANVLTF
>TRBV7-2|TRBJ1-2
CASSPTGVEGPIF
>TRBV5-1|TRBJ1-6
CASRGIQDGNNSPLHF
>TRBV3-1|TRBJ1-1
CASSQSVINTEAFF
>TRBV12-3/TRBV12-4|TRBJ2-3
CASSPGEGKTDTQYF
>TRBV25-1|TRBJ2-2
CASSPPGLAGTGELFF
>TRBV5-4|TRBJ2-1
CASSFQGAMSTEQFF
>TRBV7-2|TRBJ2-5
CASSLGQQKETQYF
>TRBV6-1|TRBJ1-1
CASNPGNMNTEAFF